The rows below give T cell receptor beta chains drawn from one sample of a study of response to subunit inactivated influenza vaccine. TCRdb processed the RT-PCR reads anew with MiXCR; each CDR3 protein has one entry. This sample has roughly 630,000 distinct CDR3 sequences, with approximately 15% found just once. The sample here was PBMCs from blood, taken 14 to 15 days before vaccination. The receptors were sampled from a man in his fifties who received an inactivated influenza vaccine. Each CDR3 is given with its conserved first and last residue. D genes are given only for firm matches. Clone size is not always given. Where it is, it says once, few, many or a class for expanded clones.

J: TRBJ1-3; V: TRBV5-4; D: NA; size: NA; DNA: TGTGCCAGCAGCCGCCGGGATGCAAACACCATATATTTT; CDR3: CASSRRDANTIYF
J: TRBJ1-6; V: TRBV9; D: NA; size: few; DNA: TGTGCCAGCAGCGTAGGGGGGCAGAATTCACCCCTCCACTTT; CDR3: CASSVGGQNSPLHF
J: TRBJ1-6; V: TRBV7-2; D: NA; size: NA; DNA: TGTGCCAGCAGCCGGACAGACTATAATTCACCCCTCCACTTT; CDR3: CASSRTDYNSPLHF
J: TRBJ1-4; V: TRBV5-1; D: NA; size: few; DNA: TGCGCCAGCAGTCCAGGGGAATTGGCAACTAATGAAAAACTGTTTTTT; CDR3: CASSPGELATNEKLFF
J: TRBJ2-7; V: TRBV9; D: NA; size: few; DNA: TGTGCCAGCAGCGTAGATGGAGCGGCGTTATACTACGAGCAGTACTTC; CDR3: CASSVDGAALYYEQYF
J: TRBJ2-5; V: TRBV20-1; D: TRBD2; size: NA; DNA: TGCAGTGCTAGGTTGACTAGCGGGGGGGCGACCCAGTACTTC; CDR3: CSARLTSGGATQYF
J: TRBJ2-1; V: TRBV7-2; D: NA; size: many; DNA: TGTGCCAGCAGCTTTTGGGGTGAGAATGAGCAGTTCTTC; CDR3: CASSFWGENEQFF
J: TRBJ1-5; V: TRBV6-1; D: NA; size: NA; DNA: TGTGCCAGCAGTGAAGGGCGGCAGATCAATCAGCCCCAGCATTTT; CDR3: CASSEGRQINQPQHF
J: TRBJ2-7; V: TRBV20-1; D: NA; size: NA; DNA: TGCAGTGCCCTTTCGGGACTTATCGACGAGCAGTACTTC; CDR3: CSALSGLIDEQYF
J: TRBJ2-5; V: TRBV12-3/TRBV12-4; D: NA; size: few; DNA: TGTGCCAGCAGTTTCGGGCAGAACCAAGAGACCCAGTACTTC; CDR3: CASSFGQNQETQYF
J: TRBJ1-6; V: TRBV5-1; D: NA; size: few; DNA: TGCGCCAGCAGCTTGTCGACAGAAAATTCACCCCTCCACTTT; CDR3: CASSLSTENSPLHF
J: TRBJ2-1; V: TRBV7-9; D: NA; size: many; DNA: TGTGCCAGCAGCTTAGGTCAGCTCCCGGCGGTCTATGAGCAGTTCTTC; CDR3: CASSLGQLPAVYEQFF
J: TRBJ2-3; V: TRBV7-9; D: NA; size: NA; DNA: TGTGCCAGCAGCTTCCCTGAAGATACGCAGTATTTT; CDR3: CASSFPEDTQYF
J: TRBJ1-5; V: TRBV20-1; D: TRBD1; size: many; DNA: TGCAGTGCTTCCGTACCAACAGGGGGCCATCAGCCCCAGCATTTT; CDR3: CSASVPTGGHQPQHF
J: TRBJ2-3; V: TRBV4-2; D: NA; size: NA; DNA: TGTGCCAGCAGCCCTAACCCTTCAGCAGATACGCAGTATTTT; CDR3: CASSPNPSADTQYF
J: TRBJ2-3; V: TRBV6-2/TRBV6-3; D: NA; size: NA; DNA: TGTGCCAGCAGTTACGTGACGGGGTTTACAGATACGCAGTATTTT; CDR3: CASSYVTGFTDTQYF
J: TRBJ1-3; V: TRBV4-1; D: NA; size: NA; DNA: TGCGCCAGCAGCCAAGAAGGTTCGAGCTCTGGAAACACCATATATTTT; CDR3: CASSQEGSSSGNTIYF
J: TRBJ1-1; V: TRBV21-1; D: NA; size: few; DNA: TGTGCCAGCAGCACCCTGGGACAGATGAACACTGAAGCTTTCTTT; CDR3: CASSTLGQMNTEAFF
J: TRBJ2-7; V: TRBV2; D: TRBD2; size: NA; DNA: TGTGCCAGCAGTGAATCACTAGCGGGAGGGCCCTACGAGCAGTACTTC; CDR3: CASSESLAGGPYEQYF
J: TRBJ2-3; V: TRBV28; D: NA; size: NA; DNA: TGTGCCAGCAGTTTTTGGTTCGGGACGGGGAGCACAGATACGCAGTATTTT; CDR3: CASSFWFGTGSTDTQYF
J: TRBJ1-2; V: TRBV6-2/TRBV6-3; D: NA; size: NA; DNA: TGTGCCAGCAGTCTTGGACAGTACTATGGCTACACCTTC; CDR3: CASSLGQYYGYTF
J: TRBJ2-1; V: TRBV29-1; D: TRBD1; size: few; DNA: TGCAGCGTTGAAGGACAGGGGAGGATATATGAGCAGTTCTTC; CDR3: CSVEGQGRIYEQFF
J: TRBJ2-1; V: TRBV20-1; D: NA; size: few; DNA: TGCAGTGCTATACATGCGGGGAGGTACAATGAGCAGTTCTTC; CDR3: CSAIHAGRYNEQFF
J: TRBJ2-5; V: TRBV7-7; D: TRBD1; size: few; DNA: TGTGCTAGCAGCCCTGGGACAGGGGTGTTGCAGACCCAGTACTTC; CDR3: CASSPGTGVLQTQYF
J: TRBJ1-2; V: TRBV6-5; D: NA; size: few; DNA: TGTGCCAGCAGTTACTCGCCTGGACGGAATAACTATGGCTACACCTTC; CDR3: CASSYSPGRNNYGYTF
J: TRBJ2-1; V: TRBV6-6; D: TRBD2; size: NA; DNA: TGTGCCAGCGGGAGTGGGACTACGGGTGAGCAGTTCTTC; CDR3: CASGSGTTGEQFF
J: TRBJ1-1; V: TRBV6-1; D: NA; size: NA; DNA: TGTGCCAGCAGTGGATTTAGGGGGGCGCGGGCCACTGAAGCTTTCTTT; CDR3: CASSGFRGARATEAFF
J: TRBJ2-1; V: TRBV4-3; D: NA; size: few; DNA: TGCGCCAGCAGCCAAGATGTCCTAGGTGAGCAGTTCTTC; CDR3: CASSQDVLGEQFF
J: TRBJ1-3; V: TRBV12-3/TRBV12-4; D: TRBD1; size: few; DNA: TGTGCCAGCAGTTTAATCGGGACAGGCACCATATATTTT; CDR3: CASSLIGTGTIYF
J: TRBJ1-4; V: TRBV6-1; D: NA; size: NA; DNA: TGTGCCAGCAGCCGGGACATAAATGAAAAACTGTTTTTT; CDR3: CASSRDINEKLFF
J: TRBJ2-5; V: TRBV20-1; D: TRBD1; size: NA; DNA: TGCAGTGCTAAAAAATCGACAGGGTATCAAGAGACCCAGTACTTC; CDR3: CSAKKSTGYQETQYF
J: TRBJ2-1; V: TRBV5-1; D: TRBD2; size: many; DNA: TGCGCCACCAAAACGACTAGCGGGAGCTACAATGAGCAGTTCTTC; CDR3: CATKTTSGSYNEQFF
J: TRBJ1-5; V: TRBV4-3; D: NA; size: NA; DNA: TGCGCCGGCAGCCAATACGTTGATAGCAATCAGCCCCAGCATTTT; CDR3: CAGSQYVDSNQPQHF
J: TRBJ2-2; V: TRBV7-9; D: TRBD1; size: few; DNA: TGTGCCAGCAGAGGACAGGGGGCGCGCACCGGGGAGCTGTTTTTT; CDR3: CASRGQGARTGELFF
J: TRBJ2-2; V: TRBV5-1; D: TRBD1; size: many; DNA: TGCGCCAGCAGCACCCGGACAGGGGGCACCGGGGAGCTGTTTTTT; CDR3: CASSTRTGGTGELFF
J: TRBJ2-7; V: TRBV2; D: NA; size: few; DNA: TGTGCCAGCAGGGAGCGGCGGGACGAGCAGTACTTC; CDR3: CASRERRDEQYF
J: TRBJ2-7; V: TRBV5-8; D: NA; size: NA; DNA: TGTGCCAGCAGCCTAATCGAGCAGTACTTC; CDR3: CASSLIEQYF
J: TRBJ1-5; V: TRBV20-1; D: NA; size: NA; DNA: TGCAGTGCAGCAAGGCGGGGGCAGAGCAATCAGCCCCAGCATTTT; CDR3: CSAARRGQSNQPQHF
J: TRBJ1-5; V: TRBV7-2; D: NA; size: many; DNA: TGCGCCAGCAGCTTGGGACAAGCTAATCAGCCCCAGCATTTT; CDR3: CASSLGQANQPQHF
J: TRBJ2-1; V: TRBV2; D: TRBD2; size: many; DNA: TGTGCCAGCAGGGAAGGACTAGCTTCGGGTGAGCAGTTCTTC; CDR3: CASREGLASGEQFF
J: TRBJ1-2; V: TRBV12-3/TRBV12-4; D: NA; size: many; DNA: TGTGCCAGCAGTTTAGAGGGCGGTGGCTACACCTTC; CDR3: CASSLEGGGYTF
J: TRBJ2-4; V: TRBV7-9; D: NA; size: few; DNA: TGTGCCAGCAGCTTTTACGGGCTAGCCAAAAACATTCAGTACTTC; CDR3: CASSFYGLAKNIQYF
J: TRBJ1-6; V: TRBV12-3/TRBV12-4; D: NA; size: many; DNA: TGTGCCAGCAGTTTGAGGGAGGGCAATTCACCCCTCCACTTT; CDR3: CASSLREGNSPLHF
J: TRBJ2-1; V: TRBV21-1; D: NA; size: NA; DNA: TGTGCCAGCCCTAAGCGGACAGGGGGCGTCGATGAGCAGTTCTTC; CDR3: CASPKRTGGVDEQFF
J: TRBJ1-2; V: TRBV19; D: NA; size: NA; DNA: TGTGCCAGTACCACCTCACTGGGCTACACCTTC; CDR3: CASTTSLGYTF
J: TRBJ1-1; V: TRBV20-1; D: NA; size: NA; DNA: TGCAGTGCTAGAGATCGGGTCGTAAACACTGAAGCTTTCTTT; CDR3: CSARDRVVNTEAFF
J: TRBJ2-1; V: TRBV12-3/TRBV12-4; D: TRBD2; size: NA; DNA: TGTGCCAGCGGGGAAAGCGGGAGGGCCTCCCATGAGCAGTTCTTC; CDR3: CASGESGRASHEQFF
J: TRBJ2-1; V: TRBV2; D: NA; size: few; DNA: TGTGCCAGCAGTGAATGGGGGAACAATGAGCAGTTCTTC; CDR3: CASSEWGNNEQFF
J: TRBJ2-3; V: TRBV9; D: NA; size: few; DNA: TGTGCCAGCAGCGCAACTAGTTCCCCAGATACGCAGTATTTT; CDR3: CASSATSSPDTQYF
J: TRBJ2-7; V: TRBV7-2; D: TRBD2; size: few; DNA: TGTGCCAGCAGCTTTCGGACTAGCCAGTCCTACGAGCAGTACTTC; CDR3: CASSFRTSQSYEQYF
J: TRBJ1-3; V: TRBV4-1; D: NA; size: few; DNA: TGCGCCAGCAGCCAAGAGAGGAGAAACACCATATATTTT; CDR3: CASSQERRNTIYF
J: TRBJ2-7; V: TRBV29-1; D: NA; size: few; DNA: TGCAGCGTTGACGTCCAGGACTCCTACGAGCAGTACTTC; CDR3: CSVDVQDSYEQYF
J: TRBJ2-7; V: TRBV3-1; D: NA; size: many; DNA: TGTGCCAGCAGCCTCTGGAGAGGACAGACCTACGAGCAGTACTTC; CDR3: CASSLWRGQTYEQYF
J: TRBJ1-6; V: TRBV3-1; D: TRBD1; size: few; DNA: TGTGCCAGCAGCCAAGATTTGGGACAGGGATCACCCCTCCACTTT; CDR3: CASSQDLGQGSPLHF
J: TRBJ1-2; V: TRBV12-3/TRBV12-4; D: NA; size: NA; DNA: TGTGCCAGCAGTTTAAGGACCCATGGCTACACCTTC; CDR3: CASSLRTHGYTF
J: TRBJ2-5; V: TRBV5-1; D: NA; size: many; DNA: TGCGCCAGCAGCTTCAGGGCCCGAGAGACCCAGTACTTC; CDR3: CASSFRARETQYF
J: TRBJ2-5; V: TRBV18; D: TRBD2; size: few; DNA: TGTGCCAGCTCACCACGAGGAGCGGGGGGCCGAAAGACCCAGTACTTC; CDR3: CASSPRGAGGRKTQYF
J: TRBJ1-6; V: TRBV30; D: TRBD1; size: many; DNA: TGTGCCTGGCGCGGGGGGACAGAGATTTCACCCCTCCACTTT; CDR3: CAWRGGTEISPLHF
J: TRBJ2-1; V: TRBV9; D: TRBD2; size: few; DNA: TGTGCCAGCAGCTCTAGCGGGAGGGCCAAATACAATGAGCAGTTCTTC; CDR3: CASSSSGRAKYNEQFF